These 3 T cell receptor beta chains originate from one sample sequenced in a study of blood T cell repertoires in COVID-19. Libraries were prepared by immunoSEQ multiplex PCR; TCRdb keeps only in-frame clonotypes and omits some of them. This table has about 250,000 clones, about 91% appearing once. Material: peripheral blood. Receptor source: an elderly man with acute or convalescent COVID-19.

This clone appeared once. The V call is TRBV5-1, the J call TRBJ1-5, with TRBD1 matching 10 bases. Germline CDR1 is SGHRS and CDR2 is YFSETQ. The CDR3 sequence is 14 residues long. Germline trimming cut 5 bases from V and 6 bases from J; bases unmatched to any gene: 5. As DNA, the CDR3 is TGCGCCAGCAGTTCCGGACAGGGGGGTCAGCCCCAGCATTTT. It encodes CASSSGQGGQPQHF.

Comments on this clone: This CDR3 is also generated by other DNA sequences in the sample. The V and J genes are TRBV12-3 or TRBV12-4 and TRBJ1-1; 8 nucleotides align to TRBD1. The CDR3 covers 13 residues. The trim removed 6 bases at V and 6 bases at J, leaving 6 bases unmatched. The CDR3 is CASSLRGQAEAFF. The DNA of the CDR3 is TGTGCCAGCAGCCTCAGGGGGCAGGCTGAAGCTTTCTTT.

The V gene is TRBV19, the J gene TRBJ1-3, with D hard to call. V lost 1 base and J lost 1, with 8 bases in between. This CDR3 is built from 15 residues. CDR1 and CDR2 (germline): LNHDA, SQIVND (reference sequence). The CDR3 sequence is CASSIGGVSGNTIYF. The CDR3 DNA is TGTGCCAGTAGTATAGGTGGAGTTTCTGGAAACACCATATATTTT.